This paragraph covers one T cell receptor (beta chain) sequence. Germline-derived CDR1 and CDR2 are SGHNT and YENEEA. The CDR3 sequence is 13 residues long. Trimming took 1 base from V and 5 from J, leaving 8 bases between them. Survey-level resolution applied to immunoSEQ assay v3.0. The assay was immunoSEQ multiplex PCR, and TCRdb's table has in-frame clones only and misses some. The sample includes just under 30,000 clones, approximately 86% seen only once; the top ten take 6% to 8.5%. The data derive from a study of long-term antiretroviral therapy in people with HIV. This sequence joins TRBV11-3 and TRBJ2-5; no definite D call. The sample consisted of unsorted PBMCs, taken 5 years before starting antiretroviral therapy. The sequence came from a middle-aged man with HIV. CDR3 DNA sequence: TGTGCCAGCAGCTTAGGGGTGTGGGAGACCCAGTACTTC. This encodes CASSLGVWETQYF.